This TCR beta chain was identified during a study of blood T cell repertoires in COVID-19. Across the study: Samples taken during acute and convalescent COVID-19 were collected in the United States, Italy and Spain. PBMCs, B-cell-depleted T cells, or T cells were the source of the cDNA or gDNA that made up the material.

Per the original methods: Estimates of nucleated cell counts were drawn from the amplification of reference gene primers. Here immunoSEQ multiplex PCR was the method, and the copy in TCRdb shows in-frame clones only, minus some. That table furnishes V, J and clone size, whereas the DNA furnished D and trimming. The sample has more than 200,000 clones, approximately 78% seen once. Seattle patient enrollment occurred during active infection, with longitudinal follow-up thereafter. CDR1 is MNHEY and CDR2 is SMNVEV in the germline V gene (reference sequence). V was clipped by 6 bases and J by 8 bases; unmatched bases: 18. The CDR3 loop spans 17 amino acids.

The V gene is TRBV27, the J gene TRBJ1-2; 10 nucleotides align to TRBD1. Sample: peripheral blood. The source of this sequence is an elderly woman with COVID-19, enrolled during active disease. Here the CDR3 DNA reads TGTGCCAGCAGCCGCTATCTACGAGACAGGGGGCGCTTGGGCTACACCTTC. Translation: CASSRYLRDRGRLGYTF.